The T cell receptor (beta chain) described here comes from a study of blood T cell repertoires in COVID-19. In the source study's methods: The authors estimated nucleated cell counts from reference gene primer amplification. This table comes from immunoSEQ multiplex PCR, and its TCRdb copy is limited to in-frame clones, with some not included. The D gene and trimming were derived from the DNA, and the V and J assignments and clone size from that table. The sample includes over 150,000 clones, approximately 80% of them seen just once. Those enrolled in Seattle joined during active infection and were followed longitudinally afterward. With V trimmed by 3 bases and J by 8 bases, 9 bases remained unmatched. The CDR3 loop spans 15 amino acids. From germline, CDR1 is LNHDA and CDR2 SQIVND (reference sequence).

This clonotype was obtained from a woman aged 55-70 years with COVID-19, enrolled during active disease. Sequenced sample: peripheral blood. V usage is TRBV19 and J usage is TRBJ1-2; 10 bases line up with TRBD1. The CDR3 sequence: CASSMGPGQGTGYTF. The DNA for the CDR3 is TGTGCCAGTAGTATGGGGCCGGGACAGGGGACGGGCTACACCTTC.